What follows are 22 T cell receptor beta chains derived from one specimen sequenced in a study of blood T cells in healthy people across ages (dated by TCRdb to between 2014 and 2016). The library was obtained by 5' RACE. Instrument on record: Illumina HiSeq 2500. A second PCR of about 6 to 11 cycles was performed with a sample-barcoded 5' primer and a J-beta primer mix. TCRdb applied fastp at Q25 and MiXCR to the public reads, then kept only in-frame beta chains. Under each unique CDR3 protein, matching rows form one entry showing the most common genes and DNA. The sample data list over a million distinct CDR3 sequences, and approximately 38% of these were observed just once. The ten largest clones represent roughly 7.9% of the sample. Sequencing used blood. The receptors derive from a woman aged 18-29 years in good health.

This clonotype has a handful of counts. This chain connects TRBV4-1 to TRBJ2-5; no definite D call. The germline V gene has CDR1 MGHRA and CDR2 YSYEKL. There are 13 residues in the CDR3. Trimming removed 1 base from V and 5 bases from J, with 8 bases in between. The DNA of the CDR3 is TGCGCCAGCAGCCAAGTGTATACCGAGACCCAGTACTTC. It encodes CASSQVYTETQYF.

This rearrangement joins TRBV28 to TRBJ2-7; D is undetermined. With 5 bases removed from V and 2 bases from J, the gap between germline ends came to 13 bases. CDR1 is MDHEN and CDR2 is SYDVKM in the germline V gene. The CDR3 has 14 residues. In DNA form, the CDR3 reads TGTGCCAGCAGTGTCTGGAGTGCGGCCTACGAGCAGTACTTC. Translating it yields CASSVWSAAYEQYF.

The V and J genes are TRBV12-3 or TRBV12-4 and TRBJ2-5; possible D gene TRBD1, 6 bases. Gene TRBJ2-7 matches the end of the DNA better, so the J call may be wrong. The CDR3 has 14 amino acids. The CDR3 loop is CASSFGGGYHEQYF. The CDR3 nucleotides are TGTGCCAGCAGTTTTGGGGGCGGGTACCACGAGCAGTACTTC.

The genes are TRBV28 and TRBJ2-1; tentative D call: TRBD2 (5 bases). There are 13 residues in the CDR3. Germline V lookup: CDR1 MDHEN, CDR2 SYDVKM. CDR3 coding DNA: TGTGGGACGCACACTAGTCCCTACAATGAGCAGTTCTTC. The encoded protein is CGTHTSPYNEQFF.

V is TRBV20-1 and J is TRBJ2-1, with TRBD2 matching 7 bases. The CDR3 has 16 amino acids. Unmatched junction bases numbered 5, after V lost 0 bases and J lost 0 bases. In germline, CDR1 is DFQATT, CDR2 SNEGSKA (reference sequence). This CDR3 reads CSARDRGESSYNEQFF. The CDR3 DNA reads TGCAGTGCTAGAGATCGGGGGGAGAGCTCCTACAATGAGCAGTTCTTC.

About this clonotype itself: No conserved phenylalanine or tryptophan ends this CDR3, so it is likely a read error. The chain joins TRBV20-1 to TRBJ1-5, with a possible D match to TRBD1 (6 bases). This CDR3 spans 14 amino acids. In germline, CDR1 is DFQATT, CDR2 SNEGSKA (reference sequence). The V end was cut by 2 bases, the J end by 2 bases, with 10 bases between. The CDR3 reads CSARMGGGNQPQHL. DNA of the CDR3: TGCAGTGCTAGAATGGGGGGCGGCAATCAGCCCCAGCATCTT.

The V and J genes are TRBV20-1 and TRBJ2-3; D might be TRBD1 or TRBD2, each matching 5 bases. The CDR3 extends over 15 amino acids. Looked up from germline, CDR1 is DFQATT and CDR2 is SNEGSKA (reference sequence). Trimming pared 1 base from V and 6 bases from J, leaving 17 bases between. CDR3 sequence: CSARGGPAPGDTQYF. Here the CDR3 DNA reads TGCAGTGCTAGAGGGGGACCGGCGCCCGGGGATACGCAGTATTTT.

A few counts support this clonotype. This chain links TRBV7-3 with TRBJ1-2; D gene ambiguous. The CDR3 totals 13 residues. Trimming removed 3 bases from V and 4 bases from J, with 9 bases in between. Germline assignment: CDR1 SGHTA and CDR2 FQGTGA. In nucleotides, the CDR3 is TGTGCCAGCAGCTTTGGCAACGGCTATGGCTACACCTTC. Protein product: CASSFGNGYGYTF.

The chain links TRBV2 to TRBJ1-2; D remains ambiguous. Germline lookup yields CDR1 SNHLY and CDR2 FYNNEI. The CDR3 is 12 residues long. The ends were cut back, 6 bases at V and 3 bases at J, with 8 bases in the middle. In DNA, the CDR3 is TGTGCCAGCAGGGAGGATTACTATGGCTACACCTTC. This translates into CASREDYYGYTF.

This clonotype has a count of ten or more. The rearrangement joins TRBV10-3 to TRBJ1-2, with D unresolved. From germline, CDR1 is ENHRY and CDR2 SYGVKD. This CDR3 is 14 amino acids long. V was trimmed by 0 bases and J by 2 bases, leaving 7 bases between them. The CDR3 DNA reads as TGTGCCATCAGTGAGTCGCCCGAGAACTATGGCTACACCTTC. Protein sequence: CAISESPENYGYTF.

This chain uses TRBV5-1 with TRBJ2-3; TRBD2 agrees at 8 bases. In germline, CDR1 is SGHRS, CDR2 YFSETQ. The V gene end was trimmed by 0 bases and the J gene end by 0 bases; junction bases not matched to a gene: 6. The CDR3 covers 17 residues. CDR3 loop: CASSLAGLATSTDTQYF. CDR3 DNA sequence: TGCGCCAGCAGCTTGGCAGGACTAGCTACGAGCACAGATACGCAGTATTTT.

The gene calls are TRBV2 and TRBJ2-3; D not certain. The V gene lost 8 bases and the J gene lost 3 bases, with 15 bases spanning the gap. The CDR3 contains 14 residues. CDR1 SNHLY and CDR2 FYNNEI come from the germline V gene. DNA for the CDR3: TGTGCCAGCTTCCCCATGGGTGGAACAGATACGCAGTATTTT. It translates to CASFPMGGTDTQYF.

Worth noting for this clonotype: One end of the junction does not line up with germline, which may come from a read error. The chain uses TRBV2 and TRBJ2-1; TRBD1 matches 9 bases. The better agreement between TRBJ2-7 and the DNA end casts doubt on the J call. Germline loops: CDR1 SNHLY, CDR2 FYNNEI. The CDR3 is made up of 15 amino acids. The DNA of the CDR3 is TGTGCCAGTAGTGGACAGGGGAGCTCCTACAATGAGCAGTACTTC. Translated: CASSGQGSSYNEQYF.

The rearrangement links TRBV12-3 or TRBV12-4 to TRBJ2-1, with 8 bases lining up with TRBD2. This CDR3 contains 13 residues. Trimming at V came to 7 bases and at J to 8 bases, leaving 7 bases not matched to a gene. The CDR3 spells CASTRISGDEQFF. In nucleotides, the CDR3 is TGTGCCAGCACCAGGATTAGCGGGGATGAGCAGTTCTTC.

The chain combines TRBV6-1 with TRBJ2-4, with D perhaps matching TRBD2 (6 bases). V lost 5 bases and J 7 bases, leaving 15 bases between the germline ends. CDR3 length: 14 residues. CDR1 MNHNS and CDR2 SASEGT come from the germline V gene. The CDR3 region is CASSPQAGTNIQYF. The CDR3 region has the DNA TGTGCCAGCAGTCCCCAGGCGGGGACGAACATTCAGTACTTC.

The chain is built from TRBV14 and TRBJ2-5; maybe TRBD1 (6 bases). V gave up 10 bases and J gave up 6 bases, with 18 bases separating them. The CDR3 consists of 13 residues. Germline V gene data show CDR1 as SGHDN and CDR2 as FVKESK. In nucleotides, the CDR3 is TGTGCCACCGGAAAACAAGGGGGTCAGACCCAGTACTTC. As protein: CATGKQGGQTQYF.

This clonotype was picked up one time. Compared with germline, one end of the junction differs, possibly owing to a read error. The chain uses TRBV3-1 and TRBJ2-7; no reliable D call. CDR1 and CDR2 (germline): LGHDT, YNNKEL (reference sequence). The CDR3 is 13 residues long. The CDR3 loop reads CTSIPTFAGEQYF. CDR3 in DNA: TGTACCAGCATTCCAACATTTGCTGGCGAGCAGTACTTC.

V is TRBV7-9 and J is TRBJ2-1, with D perhaps matching TRBD1 or TRBD2 (5 bases each). There are 16 residues in the CDR3. Germline V CDR1 and CDR2: SEHNR, FQNEAQ (reference sequence). V was trimmed by 4 bases and J by 12 bases, leaving 25 bases between them. The DNA of the CDR3 is TGTGCCAGCAGCTCATTTGGGCCGGGACCCCTAGAAGGGCAGTTCTTC. This encodes CASSSFGPGPLEGQFF.

This sequence joins TRBV7-9 and TRBJ1-2; D is perhaps TRBD1 (5 bases). Germline V gene lookup returns CDR1 SEHNR and CDR2 FQNEAQ (reference sequence). Trimming shortened V by 3 bases and J by 5 bases, and 22 bases separated the two germline ends. This CDR3 contains 17 residues. The CDR3 is CASSLGLSAEPPYGYTF. CDR3 DNA: TGTGCCAGCAGCTTGGGACTGTCGGCAGAACCTCCTTATGGCTACACCTTC. Drawing the rest from reference TRBV7-9 and TRBJ1-2, the complete variable domain is DTGVSQNPRHKITKRGQNVTFRCDPISEHNRLYWYRQTLGQGPEFLTYFQNEAQLEKSRLLSDRFSAERPKGSFSTLEIQRTEQGDSAMYLCASSLGLSAEPPYGYTFGSGTRLTVV.

CDR3 DNA sequence: TGCGCCAGCAGCCAAGGGGGACTCCCTGGGAATGAGCAGTTCTTC. Its protein product is CASSQGGLPGNEQFF. The V gene is TRBV4-1, the J gene TRBJ2-1; a weak D match, TRBD2 (6 bases). The V gene lost 1 base and the J gene lost 7 bases, with 14 bases spanning the gap. The germline V gene encodes CDR1 MGHRA and CDR2 YSYEKL. The CDR3 length is 15 residues.

This clonotype showed up just a few times. This chain links TRBV7-9 with TRBJ1-6; D is ambiguous. Deletions cut 3 bases from V and 8 bases from J, with 11 bases between. The germline gives CDR1 SEHNR, CDR2 FQNEAQ (reference sequence). This CDR3 has 14 amino acids. The chain's CDR3 is CASSLEPVHSPLHF. CDR3 nucleotides: TGTGCCAGCAGCTTGGAGCCGGTTCATTCACCCCTCCACTTT.

This clonotype was counted a few times. The gene calls are TRBV11-2 and TRBJ2-1; tentatively, D is TRBD1 or TRBD2 (6 bases each). CDR1 and CDR2 from the germline V gene are SGHAT and FQNNGV. V shed 5 bases and J shed 9 bases, with 14 bases lying between them. The CDR3 spans 13 residues. The DNA for the CDR3 is TGTGCCAGCAGCGCGGGCGGAGGGGGTGAGCAGTTCTTC. Residues: CASSAGGGGEQFF.